The 14 T cell receptor beta chains given below trace back to one sample, sequenced in a study of T cells in women clearing cervical HPV infection. Profiled with immunoSEQ multiplex PCR; TCRdb holds only in-frame clones, not every one. The table lists about 30,000 clones. Sequencing input: blood buffy coat. These receptors all come from a woman aged 18-69 years with a cervical HPV16 infection that either progressed to CIN3+ or cleared (not recorded which).

A word on this clone: The CDR3 end falls 3 residues outside the read, so it is completed with the germline J gene. This chain connects TRBV29-1 to TRBJ2-4; D gene unclear. The length of the CDR3 is 14 residues. V lost 3 bases and J lost 0, with 9 bases in between. CDR1 and CDR2 (germline): SQVTM, ANQGSEA. The CDR3 protein is CSVDEVLAKNIQYF. The sequenced CDR3 bases are TGCAGCGTTGATGAGGTCTTAGCCAAAAACATT.

The sequenced part of the CDR3 DNA is TGTGCCAGCTCACCGACCGGGTTACGGAATGGC. This translates into CASSPTGLRNG. The entire CDR3 protein is CASSPTGLRNGYTF. The rearrangement joins TRBV18 to TRBJ1-2, with D hard to call. Read coverage stops 3 residues before the CDR3 terminus; the germline J gene supplies the remainder. Trimming took 3 bases from V and 6 from J, leaving 14 bases between them. The germline V gene encodes CDR1 KGHSH and CDR2 LQKENI. The CDR3 consists of 14 residues.

As to this clone: Sequencing ends 3 residues short of the CDR3 end; the germline J gene provides the rest. The chain recombines TRBV18 with TRBJ1-3, with TRBD1 identical over 12 bases. The CDR3 is 15 residues long. Looked up from germline, CDR1 is KGHSH and CDR2 is LQKENI. The J segment lost 6 bases and the V segment lost 3 bases, leaving 3 bases of the junction unmatched. This chain's CDR3 is CASSPGQGALNTIYF. CDR3 bases read: TGTGCCAGCTCACCGGGACAGGGGGCTTTAAACACC. The entire variable domain, with the rest obtained from reference TRBV18 and TRBJ1-3, is as follows: NAGVMQNPRHLVRRRGQEARLRCSPMKGHSHVYWYRQLPEEGLKFMVYLQKENIIDESGMPKERFSAEFPKEGPSILRIQQVVRGDSAAYFCASSPGQGALNTIYFGEGSWLTVV.

Concerning this clone itself: Read sequence stops 3 residues before the CDR3 end, and the germline J gene provides the missing end. The V call is TRBV6-1, the J call TRBJ2-2; 8 bases are a match to TRBD2. The CDR3 sequence is 16 residues long. Germline V gene data show CDR1 as MNHNS and CDR2 as SASEGT. The V segment lost 4 bases and the J segment 5 bases; nucleotides outside the gene matches: 9. The CDR3 sequence: CASSAGSGGRTGELFF. The CDR3 DNA, read in part, is TGTGCCAGCAGTGCGGGGAGCGGGGGTAGGACCGGGGAG.

In regard to this clone: With the read ending 3 residues before the CDR3 end, the germline J gene is used to fill in that end. This chain connects TRBV27 to TRBJ2-7, with TRBD2 matching 12 bases. Germline values: CDR1 MNHEY, CDR2 SMNVEV (reference sequence). V lost 7 bases to trimming and J lost 3 bases; unmatched junction nucleotides: 7. This CDR3 region has 15 residues. The CDR3 DNA, read in part, is TGTGCCAGCAAGCATGGACTAGCGGGGCGCTACGAG. It is translated as CASKHGLAGRYE. The CDR3, in full, reads CASKHGLAGRYEQYF.

Partial CDR3 DNA: TGTGCCAGCAGTTCGAGGACAGGGCCGGTCAATGAG. Translated: CASSSRTGPVNE. The whole CDR3 protein is CASSSRTGPVNEQFF. The chain has TRBV6-2 or TRBV6-3 and TRBJ2-1; 8 bases are shared with TRBD1. The read finishes 3 residues shy of the CDR3 end, and the germline J gene is used to complete it. V trimming: 4 bases; J trimming: 6 bases; junction bases outside the gene matches: 8. There are 15 residues in the CDR3. CDR1 is MNHEY, CDR2 SVGEGT, per germline.

Notes on this clone: The observed sequence ends 3 residues before the CDR3 terminus, with the missing tail filled in from the germline J gene. This chain joins TRBV20-1 and TRBJ2-3; 10 bases match TRBD2. This CDR3 has 14 residues. Trimming removed 2 bases from V and 6 bases from J; junction bases left unmatched: 5. CDR1 and CDR2 from the germline V gene are DFQATT and SNEGSKA (reference sequence). CDR3 protein: CSARRAGGVDTQYF. The sequenced part of the CDR3 DNA is TGCAGTGCTAGAAGAGCGGGGGGGGTGGATACG.

Worth noting for this clone: The read terminates 3 residues before the CDR3 end, so the remaining end is supplied by the germline J gene. The chain recombines TRBV19 with TRBJ1-6, with 7 bases fitting TRBD1. CDR3 length: 16 amino acids. J lost 7 bases, V lost 4 bases, and 10 bases had no gene match. CDR1 is LNHDA and CDR2 is SQIVND in the germline V gene (reference sequence). The sequenced part of the CDR3 DNA is TGTGCCAGTAGTAAGAGGCCGGGACAGCTGAATTCACCC. Protein product: CASSKRPGQLNSP. The whole CDR3 protein reads CASSKRPGQLNSPLHF.

Concerning this clone: The read ends 3 residues before the CDR3 terminus; that terminus is restored from the germline J gene. The chain employs TRBV20-1 and TRBJ2-3; TRBD1 might be the D (5 bases). Germline CDR1 DFQATT, CDR2 SNEGSKA (reference sequence). Trimming left V 0 bases short and J 1 base short, with 14 bases between. This CDR3 has 16 residues. The CDR3 protein is CSARDSQVSGTDTQYF. The covered CDR3 bases are TGCAGTGCTAGAGACTCACAGGTCAGCGGCACAGATACG.

With regard to this clone: The CDR3 extends 3 residues past the end of the read, so its final part is completed from the germline J gene. The J gene is TRBJ2-5, the V gene TRBV11-2, with D perhaps TRBD1 (5 bases). Per germline, CDR1 SGHAT and CDR2 FQNNGV. The ends were cut back, 5 bases at V and 4 bases at J, with 14 bases in the middle. The CDR3 contains 14 residues. This CDR3 is CASSPAPGIETQYF. CDR3 DNA (partial): TGTGCCAGCAGCCCCGCCCCAGGGATAGAGACC.

CDR3 region: CASSLRQGNYNEQFF. The covered CDR3 bases are TGTGCCAGCAGCTTAAGACAGGGTAACTACAATGAG. The V call is TRBV7-3, the J call TRBJ2-1, with 7 positions matching TRBD1. With the read ending 3 residues before the CDR3 end, the germline J gene is used to fill in that end. Germline lookup yields CDR1 SGHTA and CDR2 FQGTGA. This CDR3 is built from 15 residues. Trimming cost V 1 base and J 3 bases; bases outside gene matches: 3.

A remark on this clone: The read ends 3 residues shy of where the CDR3 ends; the end is completed using the germline J gene. The rearrangement uses TRBV2 and TRBJ2-1; no clear D gene. V lost 5 bases and J lost 0, with 11 bases in between. Germline CDR1 is SNHLY and CDR2 is FYNNEI. CDR3 size: 15 residues. Incomplete CDR3 DNA: TGTGCCAGCAGTAAGACTGCTAGCTCCTACAATGAG. Its translation: CASSKTASSYNE. In full, the CDR3 is CASSKTASSYNEQFF. Based on the CDR3 plus reference TRBV2 and TRBJ2-1, the full variable domain is EPEVTQTPSHQVTQMGQEVILRCVPISNHLYFYWYRQILGQKVEFLVSFYNNEISEKSEIFDDQFSVERPDGSNFTLKIRSTKLEDSAMYFCASSKTASSYNEQFFGPGTRLTVL.

As regards this clone: The read falls 3 residues short of the CDR3 end, and the missing part is taken from the germline J gene. This chain joins TRBV7-6 and TRBJ2-7, with 10 bases aligning to TRBD2. This CDR3 has 15 amino acids. J lost 3 bases, V lost 4 bases, and 6 bases had no gene match. Germline assignment: CDR1 SGHVS and CDR2 FNYEAQ. The CDR3 DNA, read in part, is TGTGCCAGCAGCTCCAAACTAGCGGGGATCTACGAG. Translating it yields CASSSKLAGIYE. In full, the CDR3 reads CASSSKLAGIYEQYF.

Points on this clone: From the germline J gene comes the end of the CDR3, since the read stops 3 residues before it. V usage is TRBV20-1 and J usage is TRBJ2-7; 9 bases fit TRBD1. The germline CDR1 and CDR2 sequences are DFQATT and SNEGSKA (reference sequence). V gave up 4 bases and J gave up 3 bases; unmatched junction bases: 4. The CDR3 runs 13 residues. The CDR3 region is CSAKGQGDYEQYF. The covered CDR3 bases are TGCAGTGCTAAGGGACAGGGTGACTACGAG.